These 32 T cell receptor beta chains share one sample of origin, sequenced in a study of blood T cell repertoires in COVID-19 (dated by TCRdb to between 2020 and 2021). Libraries were constructed by the immunoSEQ multiplex PCR assay. The clones in this table, taken by TCRdb from immuneACCESS, are in-frame only. Not every clone is retained; where verified, under half of the shortfall comes from an unresolved V gene, and the cause of the rest is unknown. The sample table lists about 96,000 clones, around 85% of them with a count of one. Approximately 15% of the sample goes to the ten largest clones. The sample consisted of peripheral blood. The receptors were sampled from a woman aged 60 to 75 with acute or convalescent COVID-19.

This rearrangement joins TRBV30 to TRBJ2-5; a weak D match, TRBD2 (6 bases). There are 15 residues in the CDR3. Trimming shortened V by 5 bases and J by 7 bases, and 23 bases separated the two germline ends. Germline V lookup: CDR1 GTSNPN, CDR2 SVGIG (reference sequence). CDR3 loop: CAWLGARGSLLTQYF. The CDR3 bases are TGTGCCTGGCTAGGAGCCCGGGGGTCCCTACTGACCCAGTACTTC. Full variable domain (rest looked up from reference TRBV30 and TRBJ2-5): SQTIHQWPATLVQPVGSPLSLECTVEGTSNPNLYWYRQAAGRGLQLLFYSVGIGQISSEVPQNLSASRPQDRQFILSSKKLLLSDSGFYLCAWLGARGSLLTQYFGPGTRLLVL.

The V gene is TRBV5-1, the J gene TRBJ2-3, with D perhaps matching TRBD2 (6 bases). V was clipped by 5 bases and J by 7 bases, with 14 bases between them. The CDR3 totals 13 residues. Germline V gives CDR1 SGHRS, CDR2 YFSETQ. CDR3 in amino acids: CASSFSGSYTQYF. The CDR3 DNA sequence: TGCGCCAGCAGTTTTAGCGGTTCCTATACGCAGTATTTT.

This chain uses TRBV4-2 with TRBJ1-6; 8 positions match TRBD1. The junction had 11 bases not matched to a gene; V was cut back by 4 bases and J by 0 bases. CDR3 length equals 19 residues. Per germline, CDR1 LGHNA and CDR2 YNFKEQ. The CDR3: CASSPPRTGGSSYNSPLHF. The CDR3 nucleotides read TGTGCCAGCAGCCCACCCCGTACAGGGGGAAGCTCCTATAATTCACCCCTCCACTTT.

The rearrangement uses TRBV5-1 and TRBJ2-5; D may be TRBD2 (6 bases). This CDR3 comprises 15 residues. V was shortened by 1 base and J by 5 bases, with 15 bases between the two germline ends. CDR1 and CDR2 from the germline V gene are SGHRS and YFSETQ. CDR3 DNA: TGCGCCAGCAGCTTGAATGCGGAGGGCCGGGAGACCCAGTACTTC. This sequence encodes CASSLNAEGRETQYF.

The chain has TRBV30 and TRBJ1-6; no clear D gene. The CDR3 extends over 14 amino acids. V gave up 5 bases and J gave up 1 base, with 9 bases separating them. From germline, CDR1 is GTSNPN and CDR2 SVGIG (reference sequence). This CDR3 reads CAWDTRSYNSPLHF. The CDR3 nucleotides read TGTGCCTGGGACACTAGGTCCTATAATTCACCCCTCCACTTT.

The chain has TRBV15 and TRBJ1-1; 8 nucleotides match TRBD1. Germline values: CDR1 LNHNV, CDR2 YYDKDF (reference sequence). V was pared by 3 bases and J by 6 bases, with 12 bases of the junction left unmatched. CDR3 length: 16 residues. The CDR3 bases are TGTGCCACCAGCAGCGACCCTACAGGGGGTAAGCCTGAAGCTTTCTTT. It codes for CATSSDPTGGKPEAFF.

The chain joins TRBV5-7 to TRBJ1-2; TRBD1 matches 9 bases. TRBV5-7 is an ORF, and what it does is uncertain. Losses at the gene ends were 3 bases for V and 3 bases for J; bases not matched to a gene: 9. The CDR3 covers 16 residues. In DNA form, the CDR3 reads TGTGCCAGCAGCTCCGGGAGACAGGGGGGAGACTATGGCTACACCTTC. Translation: CASSSGRQGGDYGYTF.

The chain combines TRBV7-2 with TRBJ2-7, with D perhaps matching TRBD1 (7 bases). The CDR3 is 15 amino acids. Germline CDR1 and CDR2: SGHTA and FQGNSA. Trimming stripped 5 bases from V and 0 bases from J, with 14 bases between. The CDR3 nucleotides read TGTGCCAGCAGCGCGGGACAGTTAAGCTCCTACGAGCAGTACTTC. It codes for CASSAGQLSSYEQYF. Supplemented by reference TRBV7-2 and TRBJ2-7, the full variable domain reads GAGVSQSPSNKVTEKGKDVELRCDPISGHTALYWYRQSLGQGLEFLIYFQGNSAPDKSGLPSDRFSAERTGGSVSTLTIQRTQQEDSAVYLCASSAGQLSSYEQYFGPGTRLTVT.

The V and J genes are TRBV4-2 and TRBJ2-1, with a possible D match to TRBD2 (5 bases). CDR3 length: 16 residues. Germline values: CDR1 LGHNA, CDR2 YNFKEQ. The V end was cut by 2 bases, the J end by 5 bases, with 16 bases between. The CDR3 spells CASSQLSGSNDNEQFF. DNA for the CDR3: TGTGCCAGCAGCCAATTGTCGGGGAGCAACGACAATGAGCAGTTCTTC.

Concerning this clone itself: Germline is not matched at one junction end, which may reflect a read error. The chain employs TRBV2 and TRBJ2-7; the match to TRBD1 covers 7 bases. The CDR3 is 13 residues long. CDR1 is SNHLY and CDR2 is FYNNEI in the germline V gene. The CDR3: CASSADRAPFMDF. CDR3 nucleotides: TGTGCCAGCAGTGCCGACAGGGCACCCTTCATGGACTTC.

The V and J genes are TRBV4-2 and TRBJ2-3; no firm D call. Germline CDR1 LGHNA, CDR2 YNFKEQ. There are 14 residues in the CDR3. V gave up 1 base and J gave up 4 bases, with 9 bases separating them. CDR3 region: CASSQGEAPDTQYF. In DNA, the CDR3 is TGTGCCAGCAGCCAAGGTGAGGCCCCAGATACGCAGTATTTT.

This chain links TRBV7-3 with TRBJ2-1, with TRBD2 identical over 11 bases. The CDR3 runs to 16 residues. Germline V lookup: CDR1 SGHTA, CDR2 FQGTGA. V dropped 5 bases and J dropped 6; count of bases not matched to a gene: 9. Here the CDR3 reads CASSENPGTSGNEQFF. In nucleotides, the CDR3 is TGTGCCAGCAGCGAGAACCCCGGGACTAGCGGCAATGAGCAGTTCTTC. The full variable domain, in which reference TRBV7-3 and TRBJ2-1 provide the parts outside the CDR3, is GAGVSQTPSNKVTEKGKYVELRCDPISGHTALYWYRQSLGQGPEFLIYFQGTGAADDSGLPNDRFFAVRPEGSVSTLKIQRTERGDSAVYLCASSENPGTSGNEQFFGPGTRLTVL.

The rearrangement uses TRBV14 and TRBJ1-4; possibly TRBD1 for D (5 bases). The CDR3 totals 15 residues. Per the germline V gene, CDR1 is SGHDN and CDR2 is FVKESK. The germline V and J ends were trimmed by 5 bases and 3 bases, with 13 bases remaining between them. The CDR3 protein is CASSVHRTANEKLFF. DNA of the CDR3: TGTGCCAGCAGCGTCCACAGGACCGCTAATGAAAAACTGTTTTTT.

The V call is TRBV9, the J call TRBJ2-1, with D perhaps matching TRBD2 (7 bases). CDR1 and CDR2 (germline): SGDLS, YYNGEE. V was shortened by 10 bases and J by 5 bases, with 19 bases between the two germline ends. The CDR3 sequence is 14 residues long. The CDR3 reads CASKGGAPHNEQFF. Here the CDR3 DNA reads TGTGCCTCCAAGGGGGGGGCCCCTCACAATGAGCAGTTCTTC.

This chain connects TRBV5-4 to TRBJ2-1; 7 bases agree with TRBD2. Per germline, CDR1 SGHNT and CDR2 YYREEE (reference sequence). CDR3 length: 11 amino acids. The junction had 3 bases not matched to a gene; V was cut back by 5 bases and J by 10 bases. The CDR3 loop reads CASRGRAEQFF. The CDR3 DNA follows: TGTGCCAGCAGGGGGAGGGCCGAGCAGTTCTTC.

J is TRBJ2-7 and V is TRBV5-1; no clear D gene. The V and J ends lost 1 base and 2 bases respectively, with 10 bases between them. The CDR3 length is 14 residues. Germline assignment: CDR1 SGHRS and CDR2 YFSETQ. The CDR3 here is CASSLLGLAYEQYF. DNA of the CDR3: TGCGCCAGCAGCTTGCTAGGATTGGCCTACGAGCAGTACTTC.

The chain is built from TRBV28 and TRBJ2-6; 8 bases are shared with TRBD1. This CDR3 region has 17 residues. J lost 2 bases, V lost 6 bases, and 9 bases had no gene match. Germline values: CDR1 MDHEN, CDR2 SYDVKM. CDR3 sequence: CASSPDRAVTGANVLTF. DNA of the CDR3: TGTGCCAGCAGCCCGGACAGGGCGGTTACTGGGGCCAACGTCCTGACTTTC.

This chain joins TRBV5-4 and TRBJ2-3; D is uncertain. The CDR3 runs to 12 residues. Looked up from germline, CDR1 is SGHNT and CDR2 is YYREEE (reference sequence). V was cut by 4 bases and J by 2 bases, with 5 bases left in between. The CDR3 loop is CASSRDTDTQYF. The CDR3 nucleotides are TGTGCCAGCAGCAGAGACACAGATACGCAGTATTTT.

The chain is built from TRBV3-1 (or the pseudogene TRBV3-2) and TRBJ1-5, with D possibly matching TRBD1 (5 bases). The CDR3 totals 15 residues. V dropped 0 bases and J dropped 6 bases, with 12 bases sitting between them. Germline CDR1 LGHDT, CDR2 YNNKEL (reference sequence). The CDR3 protein is CASSQDVGGGQPQHF. The DNA of the CDR3 is TGTGCCAGCAGCCAAGATGTCGGGGGGGGTCAGCCCCAGCATTTT.

This sequence joins TRBV2 and TRBJ1-2; 7 bases are a match to TRBD1. The CDR3 is 14 amino acids. Per germline, CDR1 SNHLY and CDR2 FYNNEI. Trimming cost V 5 bases and J 5 bases; bases outside gene matches: 8. CDR3 protein: CASSRDTGAYGYTF. Written as DNA, the CDR3 is TGTGCCAGCAGTCGGGATACAGGGGCTTATGGCTACACCTTC.

This chain joins TRBV5-4 and TRBJ1-3; TRBD1 might be the D (5 bases). V dropped 4 bases and J dropped 2 bases, with 16 bases sitting between them. The CDR3 is 16 residues long. Germline V gene data show CDR1 as SGHNT and CDR2 as YYREEE (reference sequence). The CDR3 region is CASSLKQGIAGNTIYF. The CDR3 region has the DNA TGTGCCAGCAGCCTGAAGCAGGGAATCGCTGGAAACACCATATATTTT.

The count of this clone is one. This chain links TRBV6-5 with TRBJ1-1; 8 positions match TRBD1. Losses at the gene ends were 5 bases for V and 10 bases for J; bases not matched to a gene: 6. Germline V CDR1 and CDR2: MNHEY, SVGAGI. This CDR3 is 12 amino acids long. The CDR3 reads CASSPTGGTAFF. The DNA for the CDR3 is TGTGCCAGCAGTCCCACAGGGGGAACAGCTTTCTTT.

The chain is built from TRBV30 and TRBJ1-2; 10 positions match TRBD1. The V gene's germline CDR1 is GTSNPN and CDR2 SVGIG (reference sequence). CDR3 size: 15 residues. V shed 0 bases, J shed 2 bases, and the junction held 3 bases outside the gene matches. The DNA for the CDR3 is TGTGCCTGGAGTGTACTGGGACAGGGGAACTATGGCTACACCTTC. It is translated as CAWSVLGQGNYGYTF.

This clone occurred once. The J gene is TRBJ1-3, the V gene TRBV6-5, with D perhaps TRBD1 (6 bases). V gave up 2 bases and J gave up 1 base, with 12 bases separating them. The CDR3 length is 16 residues. In germline, CDR1 is MNHEY, CDR2 SVGAGI. CDR3 in DNA: TGTGCCAGCAGTTACGCAACGGGACAATCTGGAAACACCATATATTTT. Translation gives CASSYATGQSGNTIYF.

For the CDR3, the DNA is TGTGCCAGCAGCTTACGAGGAAGAGACAATGAGCAGTTCTTC. The encoded protein is CASSLRGRDNEQFF. V and J are TRBV7-3 and TRBJ2-1, with D hard to call. The V end was cut by 2 bases, the J end by 5 bases, with 10 bases between. The germline V gene encodes CDR1 SGHTA and CDR2 FQGTGA. The CDR3 has 14 residues.

J is TRBJ2-1 and V is TRBV2; possibly TRBD1 for D (6 bases). CDR1 and CDR2 from the germline V gene are SNHLY and FYNNEI. The CDR3 totals 15 residues. V was cut by 5 bases and J by 4 bases, with 15 bases left in between. As DNA, the CDR3 is TGTGCCAGCAGTAAACAGGGTTCGGGTTACAATGAGCAGTTCTTC. Translating gives CASSKQGSGYNEQFF. The whole variable domain, remainder taken from reference TRBV2 and TRBJ2-1, is EPEVTQTPSHQVTQMGQEVILRCVPISNHLYFYWYRQILGQKVEFLVSFYNNEISEKSEIFDDQFSVERPDGSNFTLKIRSTKLEDSAMYFCASSKQGSGYNEQFFGPGTRLTVL.

This clone was seen only once. The chain has TRBV28 and TRBJ2-3; D might be TRBD1 (5 bases). The germline V gene encodes CDR1 MDHEN and CDR2 SYDVKM. The CDR3 covers 14 residues. The V and J ends lost 5 bases and 8 bases respectively, with 17 bases between them. The CDR3 is CASSPRALLGTQYF. The CDR3 nucleotides read TGTGCCAGCAGTCCCAGGGCCCTCTTAGGTACGCAGTATTTT.

This chain joins TRBV28 and TRBJ1-2, with 8 bases aligning to TRBD1. This CDR3 is built from 16 residues. J lost 1 base, V lost 1 base, and 5 bases had no gene match. Germline-derived CDR1 and CDR2 are MDHEN and SYDVKM. The CDR3 sequence: CASSLSGGGRNYGYTF. As DNA, the CDR3 is TGTGCCAGCAGTTTATCAGGGGGCGGTCGTAACTATGGCTACACCTTC.

The CDR3, as DNA: TGTGCCAGCAGCTCGGCCGCGACAGGGGGGTACGAGCAGTACTTC. The encoded protein is CASSSAATGGYEQYF. The chain carries TRBV4-2 and TRBJ2-7; 9 bases fit TRBD1. This CDR3 comprises 15 residues. V lost 5 bases and J lost 4; bases outside the gene matches: 9. From germline, CDR1 is LGHNA and CDR2 YNFKEQ.

The rearrangement links TRBV6-5 to TRBJ2-2, with a possible D match to TRBD1 (6 bases). The V and J ends lost 6 bases and 1 base respectively, with 12 bases between them. Germline values: CDR1 MNHEY, CDR2 SVGAGI. This CDR3 has 15 amino acids. In DNA, the CDR3 is TGTGCCAGCAGGGTGGGGGCTGTGAACACCGGGGAGCTGTTTTTT. Translating gives CASRVGAVNTGELFF.

V and J are TRBV10-2 and TRBJ1-4; D may be TRBD1 (5 bases). V lost 3 bases, J lost 7 bases, and 15 bases lay in between. This CDR3 comprises 15 residues. The V gene's germline CDR1 is WSHSY and CDR2 SAAADI. The CDR3 spells CASSDEAGGGEKLFF. The CDR3 DNA follows: TGCGCCAGCAGTGATGAGGCCGGCGGGGGTGAAAAACTGTTTTTT.

The J gene is TRBJ1-1, the V gene TRBV7-6; TRBD1 matches 9 bases. Germline V gives CDR1 SGHVS, CDR2 FNYEAQ. The V gene end was trimmed by 4 bases and the J gene end by 5 bases; junction bases not matched to a gene: 14. This CDR3 is 17 amino acids long. CDR3 bases: TGTGCCAGCAGCTCCCAGGACAGGGGATTTGGAGGGACTGAAGCTTTCTTT. It yields the protein CASSSQDRGFGGTEAFF.